The 17 T cell receptor beta chains below all came from one sample that was sequenced in a study of identical twins. TCRdb itself ran the 5' RACE reads through MiXCR, one entry per CDR3 protein. The table lists roughly 630,000 distinct CDR3 sequences, under 8.5% of them singletons. This sample also appeared in a second study, on yellow fever vaccine responses in identical twins.

Material: PBMCs. These receptors were collected from a woman under 30 in good health.

V and J are TRBV5-1 and TRBJ2-2, with 9 bases that match TRBD1. Germline V gene lookup returns CDR1 SGHRS and CDR2 YFSETQ. CDR3 size: 16 residues. Unmatched junction bases numbered 11, after V lost 2 bases and J lost 9 bases. The CDR3 DNA reads as TGCGCCAGCAGCTTCTGGACAGGGGCTCCACTAAGGGAGCTGTTTTTT. This translates into CASSFWTGAPLRELFF.

This clonotype was picked up a small number of times. The chain employs TRBV7-2 and TRBJ1-1; D gene unclear. The V end was cut by 4 bases, the J end by 6 bases, with 15 bases between. This CDR3 region has 14 residues. Germline assignment: CDR1 SGHTA and CDR2 FQGNSA. CDR3 amino acids: CASSYYRVGSEAFF. The CDR3 DNA reads TGTGCCAGCAGCTATTATCGGGTGGGCTCTGAAGCTTTCTTT.

The genes are TRBV7-9 and TRBJ2-3, with 11 bases fitting TRBD1. This CDR3 is 16 amino acids long. Germline V lookup: CDR1 SEHNR, CDR2 FQNEAQ (reference sequence). With V trimmed by 2 bases and J by 4 bases, 5 bases remained unmatched. CDR3 nucleotides: TGTGCCAGCAGCTTAACGAAGGGACAGGGGGCAGATACGCAGTATTTT. This translates into CASSLTKGQGADTQYF.

The chain couples TRBV2 to TRBJ1-2, with D uncertain. The CDR3 extends over 11 amino acids. V lost 4 bases and J 3 bases, leaving 3 bases between the germline ends. Germline CDR1 reads SNHLY; CDR2 reads FYNNEI. The CDR3, as DNA: TGTGCCAGCAGTGCCGACTATGGCTACACCTTC. The encoded protein is CASSADYGYTF.

This clonotype appeared a few times. V is TRBV4-1 and J is TRBJ2-5; the D call may be TRBD1 or TRBD2 (5 bases each). The CDR3 extends over 15 amino acids. V was trimmed by 1 base and J by 2 bases, leaving 11 bases between them. CDR1 MGHRA and CDR2 YSYEKL come from the germline V gene. In DNA form, the CDR3 reads TGCGCCAGCAGCCAAGGACGGGACGCTCAAGAGACCCAGTACTTC. Translated, it gives CASSQGRDAQETQYF.

This clonotype appeared a few times. The chain links TRBV20-1 to TRBJ2-3; 9 bases fit TRBD2. J was trimmed by 2 bases and V by 0 bases; bases with no gene match: 6. The CDR3 length is 16 residues. The germline V gene has CDR1 DFQATT and CDR2 SNEGSKA (reference sequence). The CDR3 nucleotides are TGCAGTGCTAGAGATTCTAGCGGGACACCCACAGATACGCAGTATTTT. Translating it yields CSARDSSGTPTDTQYF.

This clonotype was detected a few times. The chain couples TRBV24-1 to TRBJ2-3, with 8 bases identical to TRBD1. J lost 0 bases, V lost 4 bases, and 5 bases had no gene match. This CDR3 contains 16 residues. The germline V gene has CDR1 KGHDR and CDR2 SFDVKD. CDR3 in amino acids: CATSDRQGPSTDTQYF. The CDR3 bases are TGTGCCACCAGTGACCGACAGGGGCCTAGCACAGATACGCAGTATTTT.

A remark on this clonotype: Germline and junction disagree at one end, which may indicate a read error. V gene TRBV2 combines with J gene TRBJ2-1; TRBD1 aligns across 11 bases. The CDR3 length is 15 residues. Germline-derived CDR1 and CDR2 are SNHLY and FYNNEI. The CDR3 bases are TGTACCAGCAGCCAAGGACAGGGGGCGATTAATGAGCAGTTCTTC. Amino acid sequence: CTSSQGQGAINEQFF.

This chain uses TRBV15 with TRBJ2-2, with D tentatively TRBD1 (5 bases). The CDR3 extends over 13 amino acids. Trimming pared 7 bases from V and 4 bases from J, leaving 10 bases between. Germline V lookup: CDR1 LNHNV, CDR2 YYDKDF (reference sequence). CDR3 residues: CATTGQPTGELFF. CDR3 coding DNA: TGTGCCACCACAGGACAACCCACCGGGGAGCTGTTTTTT.

For the CDR3, the DNA is TGTGCCACCAGCAGATGGGGTACTAGCGGGAGCAATGAGCAGTTCTTC. Its protein product is CATSRWGTSGSNEQFF. This chain joins TRBV15 and TRBJ2-1; 11 positions match TRBD2. Germline lookup yields CDR1 LNHNV and CDR2 YYDKDF (reference sequence). The CDR3 is 16 amino acids. Trimming cost V 2 bases and J 6 bases; bases outside gene matches: 6.

This clonotype showed up many times. V and J are TRBV7-6 and TRBJ1-5; maybe TRBD1 (6 bases). The CDR3 is 13 amino acids. Trimming took off 3 bases at V and 7 bases at J, with 10 bases between the two ends. Germline loops: CDR1 SGHVS, CDR2 FNYEAQ. The CDR3 bases are TGTGCCAGCAGCTTGGGGGGGCCGCAGCCCCAGCATTTT. Translating it yields CASSLGGPQPQHF.

This clonotype was seen repeatedly, ten times or more. The chain links TRBV10-3 to TRBJ1-3, with 7 bases lining up with TRBD1. V shed 0 bases, J shed 0 bases, and the junction held 2 bases outside the gene matches. The length of the CDR3 is 16 residues. Germline V gene sequence: CDR1 ENHRY, CDR2 SYGVKD. The CDR3 DNA reads as TGTGCCATCAGTGAGTCAAGGGACAGCTCTGGAAACACCATATATTTT. Translating it yields CAISESRDSSGNTIYF.

This clonotype showed up many times. The genes are TRBV5-1 and TRBJ2-2, with 7 nucleotides matching TRBD1. CDR3 size: 14 residues. V trimming: 3 bases; J trimming: 8 bases; junction bases outside the gene matches: 7. In germline, CDR1 is SGHRS, CDR2 YFSETQ. CDR3 coding DNA: TGCGCCAGCAGCTCGGACAGGATGGCGGGGGAGCTGTTTTTT. Protein product: CASSSDRMAGELFF.

The rearrangement links TRBV7-9 to TRBJ2-1; 9 positions match TRBD2. The length of the CDR3 is 17 residues. Trimming at V came to 2 bases and at J to 6 bases, leaving 11 bases not matched to a gene. Germline loops: CDR1 SEHNR, CDR2 FQNEAQ (reference sequence). The CDR3 sequence: CASSLHLAGPPPNEQFF. The CDR3 bases are TGTGCCAGCAGCTTACATCTAGCGGGACCCCCCCCCAATGAGCAGTTCTTC.

V usage is TRBV6-2 or TRBV6-3 and J usage is TRBJ1-1; 7 bases fit TRBD1. The CDR3 has 15 residues. With V trimmed by 2 bases and J by 1 base, 4 bases remained unmatched. CDR1 is MNHEY, CDR2 SVGEGT, per germline. The DNA of the CDR3 is TGTGCCAGCAGTTACCTCGGGACAGCGAACACTGAAGCTTTCTTT. Amino acids: CASSYLGTANTEAFF.

This clonotype was found many times. V is TRBV9 and J is TRBJ2-7; TRBD1 matches 11 bases. The V gene end was trimmed by 0 bases and the J gene end by 6 bases; junction bases not matched to a gene: 5. Germline CDR1 is SGDLS and CDR2 is YYNGEE. CDR3 length: 15 amino acids. The CDR3 bases are TGTGCCAGCAGCGTAGGGACAGGGGGCGAGTTCGAGCAGTACGTC. This sequence encodes CASSVGTGGEFEQYV.

There are a few counts of this clonotype. The J gene is TRBJ2-1, the V gene TRBV6-2 or TRBV6-3; D is possibly TRBD1 or TRBD2 (6 bases each). CDR3 length equals 15 residues. V was shortened by 7 bases and J by 1 base, with 14 bases between the two germline ends. CDR1 and CDR2 (germline): MNHEY, SVGEGT. The CDR3 sequence is CASIRSGASYNEQFF. DNA for the CDR3: TGTGCCAGCATCCGGTCGGGGGCATCCTACAATGAGCAGTTCTTC.